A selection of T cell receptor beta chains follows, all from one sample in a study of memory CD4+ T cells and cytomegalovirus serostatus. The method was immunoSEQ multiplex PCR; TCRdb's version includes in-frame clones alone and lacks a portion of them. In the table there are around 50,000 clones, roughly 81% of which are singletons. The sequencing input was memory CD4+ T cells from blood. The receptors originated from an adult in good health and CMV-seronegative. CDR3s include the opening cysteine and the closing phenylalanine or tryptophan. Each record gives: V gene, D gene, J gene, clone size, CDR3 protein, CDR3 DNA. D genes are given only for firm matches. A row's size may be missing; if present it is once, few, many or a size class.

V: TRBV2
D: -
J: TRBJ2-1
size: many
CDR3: CASRRQNYNEQFF
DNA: TGTGCCAGCAGACGGCAGAACTACAATGAGCAGTTCTTC

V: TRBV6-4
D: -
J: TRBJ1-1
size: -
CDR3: CASSLDRNTEAFF
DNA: TGTGCCAGCAGTCTCGACAGAAACACTGAAGCTTTCTTT

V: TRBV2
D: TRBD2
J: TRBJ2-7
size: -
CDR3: CASNRLAGAPGEQYF
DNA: TGTGCCAGCAATAGACTAGCGGGAGCCCCGGGGGAGCAGTACTTC

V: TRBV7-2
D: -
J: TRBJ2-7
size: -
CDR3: CASSPTYYEQYF
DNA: TGTGCCAGCAGCCCGACCTACTACGAGCAGTACTTC

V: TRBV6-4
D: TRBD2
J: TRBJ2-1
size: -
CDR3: CASSDSGLGNEQFF
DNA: TGTGCCAGCAGTGACTCAGGACTAGGAAATGAGCAGTTCTTC

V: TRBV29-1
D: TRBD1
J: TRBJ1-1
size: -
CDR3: CSVTLNRGRTEAFF
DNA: TGCAGCGTTACTTTAAACAGGGGGCGAACTGAGGCTTTCTTT

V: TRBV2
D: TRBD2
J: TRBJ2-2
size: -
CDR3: CASSEGTTNTGELFF
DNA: TGTGCCAGCAGTGAGGGGACTACGAACACCGGGGAGCTGTTTTTT

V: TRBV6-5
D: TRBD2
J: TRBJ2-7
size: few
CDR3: CASSSSGLAGAIEQYF
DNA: TGTGCCAGCAGTTCCTCGGGACTAGCGGGAGCAATCGAGCAGTACTTC

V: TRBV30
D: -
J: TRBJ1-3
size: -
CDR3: CAWSVGYSGNTIYF
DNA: TGTGCCTGGAGTGTAGGCTATTCTGGAAACACCATATATTTT

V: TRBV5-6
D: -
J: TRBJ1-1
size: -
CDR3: CASSFLNTEAFF
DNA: TGTGCCAGCAGCTTTCTCAACACTGAAGCTTTCTTT